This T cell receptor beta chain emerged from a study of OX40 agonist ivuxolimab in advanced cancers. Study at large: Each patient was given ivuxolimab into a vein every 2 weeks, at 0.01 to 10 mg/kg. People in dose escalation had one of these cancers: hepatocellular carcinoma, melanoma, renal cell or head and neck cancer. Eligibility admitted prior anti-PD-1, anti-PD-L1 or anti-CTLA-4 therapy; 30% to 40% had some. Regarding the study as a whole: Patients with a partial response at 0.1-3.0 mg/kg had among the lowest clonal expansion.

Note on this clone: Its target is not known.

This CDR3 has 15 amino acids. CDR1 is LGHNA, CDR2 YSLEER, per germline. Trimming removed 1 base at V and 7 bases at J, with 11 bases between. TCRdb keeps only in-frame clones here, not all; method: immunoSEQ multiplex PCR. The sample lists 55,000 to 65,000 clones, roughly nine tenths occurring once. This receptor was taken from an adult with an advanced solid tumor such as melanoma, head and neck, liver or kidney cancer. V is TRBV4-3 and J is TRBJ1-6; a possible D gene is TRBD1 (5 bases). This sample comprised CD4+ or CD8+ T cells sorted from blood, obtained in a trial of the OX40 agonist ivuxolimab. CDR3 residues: CASSQVQGGNSPLHF. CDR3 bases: TGCGCCAGCAGCCAAGTCCAGGGTGGGAATTCACCCCTCCACTTT.